This T cell receptor (beta chain) was sequenced for a study of T cell changes during pregnancy in multiple sclerosis. Germline V gene lookup returns CDR1 SGDLS and CDR2 YYNGEE. V lost 0 bases and J 6 bases, leaving 9 bases between the germline ends. CDR3 length: 14 amino acids. Data came from immunoSEQ multiplex PCR; TCRdb stores just in-frame clones and leaves some out. This sample has about 40,000 clones, with approximately 91% found just once. The V gene is TRBV9, the J gene TRBJ2-2, with a weak D call TRBD1 (6 bases). The sample was CD4+ T cells from peripheral blood mononuclear cells, taken before pregnancy. The clonotype originates from a female donor with multiple sclerosis, enrolled in a pregnancy study. The CDR3 spells CASSVARGAGELFF. CDR3 bases: TGTGCCAGCAGCGTAGCCAGGGGAGCCGGGGAGCTGTTTTTT.